Detailed here is one TCR beta chain. The target antigen is unknown. These data are taken from a study of shared clonotypes between healthy human individuals. Study findings and constraints: Tissue TCR repertoires likely differ from these blood-only repertoires. For naive CD4 cells, roughly 5% of clonotypes were shared across a handful of donors. Generation of non-shared clonotypes was less probable than generation of clonotypes shared by all four donors.

Germline lookup yields CDR1 MNHEY and CDR2 SMNVEV (reference sequence). V lost 5 bases, J lost 2 bases, and 3 bases stayed unmatched. The CDR3 runs to 14 residues. Produced via immunoSEQ multiplex PCR; TCRdb's table is partial and in-frame only. Of some 2 million clones listed, 85% to 95% are singletons. The V and J genes are TRBV27 and TRBJ1-5, with 7 bases fitting TRBD1. Material for sequencing was naive CD4+ T cells sorted from blood. The subset denotes: CD45RA+ positively selected. The source of this sequence is a man aged 18 to 35 in good health. The CDR3 reads CASSLTGGNQPQHF. DNA of the CDR3: TGTGCCAGCAGTCTCACAGGGGGCAATCAGCCCCAGCATTTT.